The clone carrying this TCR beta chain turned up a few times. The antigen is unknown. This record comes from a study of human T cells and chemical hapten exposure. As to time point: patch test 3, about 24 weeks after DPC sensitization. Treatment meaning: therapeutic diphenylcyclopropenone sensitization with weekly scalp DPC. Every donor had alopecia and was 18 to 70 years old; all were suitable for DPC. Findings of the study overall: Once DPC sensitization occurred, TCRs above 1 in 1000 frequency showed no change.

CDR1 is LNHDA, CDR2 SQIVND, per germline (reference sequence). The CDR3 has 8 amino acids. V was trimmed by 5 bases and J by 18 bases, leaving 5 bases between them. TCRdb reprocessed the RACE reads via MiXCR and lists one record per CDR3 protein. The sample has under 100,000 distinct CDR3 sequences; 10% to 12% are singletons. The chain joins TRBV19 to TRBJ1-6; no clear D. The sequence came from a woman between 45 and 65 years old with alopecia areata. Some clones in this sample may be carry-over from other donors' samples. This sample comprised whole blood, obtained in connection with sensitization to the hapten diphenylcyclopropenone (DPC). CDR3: CASSLSHF. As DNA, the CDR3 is TGTGCCAGTAGTCTCTCCCACTTT.